Presented here are 11 T cell receptor beta chains from one specimen sequenced in a study of beta chain features in type 1 diabetes. Study-level points and caveats: In every one of the four CD4+ subsets, TCRB CDR3s were moderately but significantly shorter in Type 1 diabetes patients.

Expressed TCRB transcripts were sequenced, since all the RNA that had been isolated was reverse transcribed. The assay was immunoSEQ multiplex PCR, and TCRdb's table has in-frame clones only and misses some. Of more than 100,000 clones listed, around 15% are singletons. The antigens for these receptors are not known. The sample taken for sequencing was central memory CD4+ T cells from blood. The receptors stem from a man aged 25 to 45 with type 1 diabetes.

To note about this clone: The sample contains more than one DNA sequence encoding this CDR3. The chain uses TRBV6-5 and TRBJ1-1, with D unresolved. This CDR3 has 13 residues. Trimming removed 6 bases at V and 2 bases at J, with 10 bases between. Germline V CDR1 and CDR2: MNHEY, SVGAGI. In DNA form, the CDR3 reads TGTGCCAGCAGCCCCCGGGAAAACACTGAAGCTTTCTTT. This gives the protein CASSPRENTEAFF.

The chain recombines TRBV7-9 with TRBJ2-5; 8 bases agree with TRBD2. Germline CDR1 reads SEHNR; CDR2 reads FQNEAQ (reference sequence). V shed 4 bases, J shed 0 bases, and the junction held 10 bases outside the gene matches. This CDR3 has 17 amino acids. In DNA, the CDR3 is TGTGCCAGCAGCTCAAGGGGGAGCGGGGGCCACCAAGAGACCCAGTACTTC. This codes for CASSSRGSGGHQETQYF.

This clone was recorded at least ten times. This chain joins TRBV9 and TRBJ2-5; 8 nucleotides match TRBD2. The CDR3 covers 13 residues. V was clipped by 4 bases and J by 4 bases; unmatched bases: 3. Germline loops: CDR1 SGDLS, CDR2 YYNGEE. CDR3 sequence: CASSPGTRETQYF. The CDR3 nucleotides are TGTGCCAGCAGCCCCGGGACTAGAGAGACCCAGTACTTC. The whole variable domain, remainder taken from reference TRBV9 and TRBJ2-5, is DSGVTQTPKHLITATGQRVTLRCSPRSGDLSVYWYQQSLDQGLQFLIQYYNGEERAKGNILERFSAQQFPDLHSELNLSSLELGDSALYFCASSPGTRETQYFGPGTRLLVL.

This clone was counted many times. The V gene is TRBV4-3, the J gene TRBJ2-1, with 10 bases identical to TRBD1. Trimming at V came to 5 bases and at J to 4 bases, leaving 8 bases not matched to a gene. The germline V gene encodes CDR1 LGHNA and CDR2 YSLEER. This CDR3 is built from 16 residues. The DNA for the CDR3 is TGCGCCAGCAGCTTATCCGGGACAGGGGTTTACAATGAGCAGTTCTTC. Translating gives CASSLSGTGVYNEQFF.

This clone was picked up a small number of times. The chain is built from TRBV18 and TRBJ1-2, with 11 bases identical to TRBD1. CDR3 size: 17 residues. The J segment lost 6 bases and the V segment lost 3 bases, leaving 12 bases of the junction unmatched. Germline CDR1 and CDR2: KGHSH and LQKENI. CDR3 sequence reads: CASSPRTGGAYDHGYTF. The CDR3 DNA reads as TGTGCCAGCTCACCCCGGACAGGGGGCGCATATGACCATGGCTACACCTTC. Looking up the rest from reference TRBV18 and TRBJ1-2 gives the full variable domain: NAGVMQNPRHLVRRRGQEARLRCSPMKGHSHVYWYRQLPEEGLKFMVYLQKENIIDESGMPKERFSAEFPKEGPSILRIQQVVRGDSAAYFCASSPRTGGAYDHGYTFGSGTRLTVV.

This clone was detected only a few times. The chain links TRBV7-9 to TRBJ2-7; a weak D match, TRBD2 (5 bases). Germline lookup yields CDR1 SEHNR and CDR2 FQNEAQ (reference sequence). The CDR3 contains 11 residues. Trimming took off 3 bases at V and 7 bases at J, with 7 bases between the two ends. As DNA, the CDR3 is TGTGCCAGCAGCTTCGAGCGGGAGCAGTACTTC. Residues: CASSFEREQYF.

The chain employs TRBV28 and TRBJ2-2, with D perhaps assigned TRBD1 or TRBD2 (5 bases each). The ends were cut back, 6 bases at V and 0 bases at J, with 14 bases in the middle. The germline V gene has CDR1 MDHEN and CDR2 SYDVKM. CDR3 length equals 16 residues. The CDR3 loop is CASSPIGTANTGELFF. Here the CDR3 DNA reads TGTGCCAGCAGCCCTATCGGGACGGCGAACACCGGGGAGCTGTTTTTT.

CDR3 amino acids: CASSPSERGGENEQFF. CDR3 bases: TGCGCCAGCTCCCCTAGCGAGCGGGGGGGAGAGAATGAGCAGTTCTTC. V usage is TRBV4-3 and J usage is TRBJ2-1; 10 nucleotides line up with TRBD2. The germline V gene has CDR1 LGHNA and CDR2 YSLEER. This CDR3 has 16 amino acids. With V trimmed by 8 bases and J by 7 bases, 14 bases remained unmatched.

The chain recombines TRBV7-2 with TRBJ1-2; the match to TRBD1 covers 8 bases. V lost 6 bases to trimming and J lost 6 bases; unmatched junction nucleotides: 6. The CDR3 runs to 13 residues. The germline gives CDR1 SGHTA, CDR2 FQGNSA. CDR3 residues: CASSPGQGDGYTF. In nucleotides, the CDR3 is TGTGCCAGCAGTCCTGGACAGGGAGATGGCTACACCTTC.

This clone has more than one count but fewer than ten. The V gene is TRBV4-3, the J gene TRBJ2-5; no firm D call. The CDR3 is 13 amino acids. From germline, CDR1 is LGHNA and CDR2 YSLEER. V was cut by 4 bases and J by 5 bases, with 11 bases left in between. CDR3 protein: CASSLNARETQYF. The CDR3, as DNA: TGCGCCAGCAGCCTTAACGCACGGGAGACCCAGTACTTC.

A few counts support this clone. The chain joins TRBV5-4 to TRBJ2-3; no firm D call. With 4 bases removed from V and 6 bases from J, the gap between germline ends came to 21 bases. This CDR3 comprises 16 residues. Germline V lookup: CDR1 SGHNT, CDR2 YYREEE (reference sequence). The CDR3 loop is CASSPGLGWIVDTQYF. The CDR3 DNA sequence: TGTGCCAGCAGCCCAGGATTGGGGTGGATTGTCGATACGCAGTATTTT.